This passage covers 7 T cell receptor beta chains from one sample sequenced in a study of identical twins listed by TCRdb under 2016. Library preparation was by 5' RACE. Sequencing took place on an Illumina HiSeq 2000. TCRdb applied fastp at Q25 and MiXCR to the public reads, then kept only in-frame beta chains. CDR3 protein duplicates are merged, each entry listing the most common genes and DNA. This sample lists a few hundred thousand distinct CDR3 sequences; 9.5% to 15% were detected once. The ten largest account for more than 3.5% of the sample. These data are also associated with another study on yellow fever vaccine responses in identical twins.

Input material: memory (CD45RO+) T cells sorted from blood. The sample's cell subset or site label is to be understood as: CD45RO+ enriched T cells. These TCRs come from a woman aged 18-35 years in good health.

The V call is TRBV6-5, the J call TRBJ1-4; D gene unclear. CDR1 is MNHEY and CDR2 is SVGAGI in the germline V gene. V shed 2 bases and J shed 10 bases, with 5 bases lying between them. The CDR3 contains 11 residues. This CDR3 is CASSYLGKLFF. The CDR3 nucleotides are TGTGCCAGCAGTTACCTCGGAAAACTGTTTTTT.

This clonotype was seen a few times. The chain recombines TRBV7-3 with TRBJ1-1; D is ambiguous. V lost 1 base and J lost 7, with 10 bases in between. The V gene's germline CDR1 is SGHTA and CDR2 FQGTGA. This CDR3 has 13 residues. The chain's CDR3 is CASSLRSGIEAFF. CDR3 in DNA: TGTGCCAGCAGCTTAAGGTCCGGTATTGAAGCTTTCTTT.

This clonotype has just a few counts. The chain couples TRBV5-6 to TRBJ2-1; tentative D call: TRBD2 (5 bases). The CDR3 totals 14 residues. The V end was cut by 1 base, the J end by 9 bases, with 14 bases between. The V gene's germline CDR1 is SGHDT and CDR2 YYEEEE. The chain's CDR3 is CASSLSGPGSEQFF. CDR3 bases: TGTGCCAGCAGCTTGTCCGGGCCGGGGAGTGAGCAGTTCTTC.

The genes are TRBV3-1 and TRBJ1-5; D is unresolved. Trimming took 0 bases from V and 7 from J, leaving 7 bases between them. The CDR3 is 13 residues long. Germline V gives CDR1 LGHDT, CDR2 YNNKEL (reference sequence). Here the CDR3 DNA reads TGTGCCAGCAGCCAAGAACTGGCACAGCCCCAGCATTTT. This encodes CASSQELAQPQHF.

This clonotype showed up many times. This chain joins TRBV6-6 and TRBJ1-1; D ambiguous. Trimming left V 4 bases short and J 5 bases short, with 5 bases between. From germline, CDR1 is MNHNY and CDR2 SVGAGI (reference sequence). This CDR3 contains 11 residues. In DNA form, the CDR3 reads TGTGCCAGCAGTTCCTGGACTGAAGCTTTCTTT. It is translated as CASSSWTEAFF.

This clonotype was detected many times. CDR3 sequence (DNA): TGCAGTGCTAGGATGGCGGGAGTCCCCGGGGAGCTGTTTTTT. Encoded protein: CSARMAGVPGELFF. This chain links TRBV20-1 with TRBJ2-2; 7 bases map to TRBD2. The length of the CDR3 is 14 residues. After removal of 3 bases from V and 6 bases from J, the junction contained 7 bases not matched to a gene. Germline-derived CDR1 and CDR2 are DFQATT and SNEGSKA (reference sequence).

The chain employs TRBV9 and TRBJ2-3; 14 positions match TRBD2. This CDR3 contains 16 residues. Germline V lookup: CDR1 SGDLS, CDR2 YYNGEE. V was pared by 4 bases and J by 5 bases, with 6 bases of the junction left unmatched. CDR3 nucleotides: TGTGCCAGCAGCCCGAGACTAGCGGGGGGGGTAGATACGCAGTATTTT. As protein: CASSPRLAGGVDTQYF.